This T cell receptor beta chain derives from a study of regulatory T cells in long-lasting Graves disease. Study-level background: Newly diagnosed Graves' patients had under 3 months of antithyroid drugs. General observations from the study: Persistent-disease Graves' patients showed less TCR diversity than new cases.

The CDR3 is 12 residues long. Germline CDR1 SGHTA, CDR2 FQGNSA. Trimming pared 5 bases from V and 5 bases from J, leaving 10 bases between. Time point given: newly diagnosed GD, antithyroid drugs for less than 3 months. After RNA was extracted from PBMCs, the TCR library was made from it. This clonotype was recorded at least ten times. What it recognizes is unknown. Relying on iRepertoire HTBI primers and Arm-PCR of CDR3 regions, the team built TCR beta libraries. Original methodology: Overall, samples carried some 67 TRBV and 15 or so TRBJ segments. One entry per CDR3 protein results from TCRdb running MiXCR on the multiplex PCR reads. These V and J calls rely on TCRdb rather than the paper's analysis. Among roughly 510,000 distinct CDR3 sequences listed, roughly 16% were seen once. The same data also went into a second study, on T cells in Graves' hyperthyroidism and ophthalmopathy.

Source: peripheral blood mononuclear cells (PBMCs), taken at new diagnosis, from a patient treated with antithyroid drugs. The rearrangement uses TRBV7-2 and TRBJ2-7; the D is unclear. This TCR was sampled from a man aged 18 to 30 with Graves disease. CDR3 in amino acids: CASSPPADEQYF. The CDR3 bases are TGTGCCAGCAGCCCGCCGGCAGACGAGCAGTACTTC.